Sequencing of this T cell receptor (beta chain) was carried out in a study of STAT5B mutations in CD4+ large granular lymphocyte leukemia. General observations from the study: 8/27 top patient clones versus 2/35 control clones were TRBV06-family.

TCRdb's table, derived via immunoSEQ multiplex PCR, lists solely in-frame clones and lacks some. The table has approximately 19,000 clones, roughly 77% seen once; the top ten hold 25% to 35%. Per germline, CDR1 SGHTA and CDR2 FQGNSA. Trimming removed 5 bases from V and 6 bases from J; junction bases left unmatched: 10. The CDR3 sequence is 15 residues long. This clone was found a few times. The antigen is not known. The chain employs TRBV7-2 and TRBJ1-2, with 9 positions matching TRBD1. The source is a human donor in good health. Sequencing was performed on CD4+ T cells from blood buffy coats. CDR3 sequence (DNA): TGTGCCAGCAGCACCTACACGGACAGGGGCGATGGCTACACCTTC. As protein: CASSTYTDRGDGYTF. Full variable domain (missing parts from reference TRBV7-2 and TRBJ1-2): GAGVSQSPSNKVTEKGKDVELRCDPISGHTALYWYRQSLGQGLEFLIYFQGNSAPDKSGLPSDRFSAERTGGSVSTLTIQRTQQEDSAVYLCASSTYTDRGDGYTFGSGTRLTVV.